These 25 T cell receptor beta chains originate from one sample sequenced in a study of blood T cells in healthy people across ages. A second PCR, run for 7 to 11 cycles, used a sample-barcoded 5' primer plus a J-beta primer mix. Using its own MiXCR run on the 5' RACE reads, TCRdb lists one record per CDR3 protein. The sample yields more than 750,000 distinct CDR3 sequences, approximately 32% seen once. This sample also belongs to another study, concerning T cells of mothers and their children.

Sequences were obtained from blood. All receptors come from a woman in her thirties or forties in good health.

This clonotype was seen ten or more times. This rearrangement joins TRBV7-8 to TRBJ2-7; D is unclear. Trimming stripped 3 bases from V and 1 base from J, with 7 bases between. Germline V lookup: CDR1 SGHVS, CDR2 FQNEAQ. This CDR3 region has 13 residues. For the CDR3, the DNA is TGTGCCAGCAGCTTCCAGGAATCCTACGAGCAGTACTTC. Amino acid sequence: CASSFQESYEQYF.

Comments on this clonotype: This may come from a read error, since a much larger clone is one base off. This chain joins TRBV7-2 and TRBJ2-1, with D possibly matching TRBD2 (6 bases). The length of the CDR3 is 15 residues. Per the germline V gene, CDR1 is SGHTA and CDR2 is FQGNSA. Trimming removed 2 bases from V and 4 bases from J, with 12 bases in between. The CDR3 sequence: CASSLNGRGYNEQFF. The CDR3, as DNA: TGTGCCAGCAGCTTAAACGGGCGGGGTTACAATGAGCAGTTCTTC.

This clonotype was counted many times. The CDR3 coding sequence is TGTGCCAGCAGTTTCTGGACAGGCCAAGAGACCCAGTACTTC. Encoded protein: CASSFWTGQETQYF. The chain links TRBV12-3 or TRBV12-4 to TRBJ2-5; 7 bases map to TRBD1. The V and J ends lost 3 bases and 1 base, in that order; junction bases with no gene match: 2. The CDR3 extends over 14 amino acids.

This clonotype was recorded many times. The gene calls are TRBV5-1 and TRBJ2-6; no firm D call. Germline CDR1 SGHRS, CDR2 YFSETQ. The CDR3 extends over 16 amino acids. V lost 4 bases, J lost 2 bases, and 13 bases lay in between. The CDR3 protein is CASSPGQEAGANVLTF. In DNA, the CDR3 is TGCGCCAGCAGCCCTGGCCAGGAAGCTGGGGCCAACGTCCTGACTTTC.

The chain employs TRBV5-1 and TRBJ2-2; 8 bases agree with TRBD1. CDR3 size: 15 residues. The germline V gene has CDR1 SGHRS and CDR2 YFSETQ. Losses at the gene ends were 0 bases for V and 4 bases for J; bases not matched to a gene: 2. CDR3 sequence: CASSLGQGLTGELFF. As DNA, the CDR3 is TGCGCCAGCAGCTTGGGACAGGGGCTCACCGGGGAGCTGTTTTTT.

This clonotype was picked up many times. The V and J genes are TRBV12-3 or TRBV12-4 and TRBJ2-5, with TRBD1 matching 8 bases. With V trimmed by 6 bases and J by 4 bases, 13 bases remained unmatched. The CDR3 extends over 16 amino acids. In nucleotides, the CDR3 is TGTGCCAGCAGCCTACGGACAGGGAGGTCCGGAGAGACCCAGTACTTC. Translated: CASSLRTGRSGETQYF.

The chain has TRBV5-6 and TRBJ2-1; TRBD2 is a possible D gene (5 bases). Trimming removed 3 bases from V and 7 bases from J, with 14 bases in between. The CDR3 runs to 14 residues. Germline V gives CDR1 SGHDT, CDR2 YYEEEE. The CDR3 loop is CASSSREIGNEQFF. In DNA form, the CDR3 reads TGTGCCAGCAGCTCGAGGGAGATAGGGAATGAGCAGTTCTTC. Variable domain in full (rest from reference TRBV5-6 and TRBJ2-1): DAGVTQSPTHLIKTRGQQVTLRCSPKSGHDTVSWYQQALGQGPQFIFQYYEEEERQRGNFPDRFSGHQFPNYSSELNVNALLLGDSALYLCASSSREIGNEQFFGPGTRLTVL.

This chain links TRBV5-1 with TRBJ2-1, with TRBD2 matching over 8 bases. Germline CDR1 reads SGHRS; CDR2 reads YFSETQ. This CDR3 is built from 14 residues. The junction had 9 bases not matched to a gene; V was cut back by 3 bases and J by 10 bases. CDR3 amino acids: CASSWVLAGGEQFF. DNA for the CDR3: TGCGCCAGCAGCTGGGTGCTAGCGGGCGGGGAGCAGTTCTTC.

This clonotype came up many times. J is TRBJ2-5 and V is TRBV12-3 or TRBV12-4; possibly TRBD1 or TRBD2 for D (6 bases each). The length of the CDR3 is 15 residues. Between the trimmed V and J ends, which lost 4 bases and 4 bases, there was a span of 16 bases. CDR3 residues: CASSWSAGEAETQYF. The CDR3 nucleotides are TGTGCCAGCAGTTGGAGCGCAGGGGAGGCAGAGACCCAGTACTTC.

The V and J genes are TRBV4-3 and TRBJ2-4; 9 nucleotides align to TRBD2. Germline lookup yields CDR1 LGHNA and CDR2 YSLEER. The trim removed 0 bases at V and 1 base at J, leaving 10 bases unmatched. This CDR3 has 19 residues. CDR3: CASSQDLLAGGPAKNIQYF. CDR3 nucleotide sequence: TGCGCCAGCAGCCAAGATCTGCTGGCGGGAGGGCCGGCCAAAAACATTCAGTACTTC.

The chain has TRBV27 and TRBJ2-3, with 9 positions matching TRBD2. The CDR3 runs 16 residues. The V gene's germline CDR1 is MNHEY and CDR2 SMNVEV (reference sequence). The trim removed 7 bases at V and 5 bases at J, leaving 13 bases unmatched. Here the CDR3 reads CASTPVSGGPGDTQYF. The CDR3 DNA reads TGTGCCAGCACCCCAGTGAGCGGGGGGCCGGGAGATACGCAGTATTTT.

This rearrangement joins TRBV12-3 or TRBV12-4 to TRBJ2-4, with 8 bases matching TRBD1. J gave up 13 bases and V 6 bases, and 14 bases lay outside the gene matches. This CDR3 region has 14 residues. The CDR3, as DNA: TGTGCCAGCAGCCACGACCGGGACAGGTGGGAGCAGTACTTC. It encodes CASSHDRDRWEQYF.

The rearrangement joins TRBV5-8 to TRBJ2-4; D is perhaps TRBD1 (5 bases). CDR1 and CDR2 (germline): SGHTS, YDEGEE. V was cut by 1 base and J by 3 bases, with 14 bases left in between. This CDR3 has 16 residues. The CDR3 region is CASSLWGREVKNIQYF. DNA for the CDR3: TGTGCCAGCAGCTTGTGGGGCAGGGAAGTCAAAAACATTCAGTACTTC.

Note on this clonotype: A much larger clone sits a single nucleotide away, making a read error possible. This likely comes from a read error, as the CDR3 has no conserved phenylalanine or tryptophan at its end. The rearrangement links TRBV28 to TRBJ2-7; D may be TRBD2 (6 bases). The CDR3 covers 15 residues. Germline V gives CDR1 MDHEN, CDR2 SYDVKM. With 6 bases removed from V and 2 bases from J, the gap between germline ends came to 17 bases. The CDR3 protein is CASRQIGTGAYEQYL. The CDR3 region has the DNA TGTGCCAGCAGACAAATCGGGACTGGAGCCTACGAGCAGTACTTA.

The chain is built from TRBV3-1 and TRBJ2-5, with 8 bases that match TRBD2. The germline V gene has CDR1 LGHDT and CDR2 YNNKEL (reference sequence). The CDR3 covers 13 residues. The trim removed 10 bases at V and 4 bases at J, leaving 8 bases unmatched. CDR3 coding DNA: TGTGCCATCACCTCGGGGGGGCGAGAGACCCAGTACTTC. Translation: CAITSGGRETQYF.

This chain uses TRBV24-1 with TRBJ1-4; 7 bases are a match to TRBD1. The junction had 14 bases not matched to a gene; V was cut back by 9 bases and J by 5 bases. The CDR3 extends over 16 amino acids. CDR1 KGHDR and CDR2 SFDVKD come from the germline V gene. CDR3 sequence: CATGFRGDRLNEKLFF. DNA for the CDR3: TGTGCCACCGGTTTTCGCGGGGACAGATTAAATGAAAAACTGTTTTTT.

This clonotype was observed a few times. A much larger clone sits a single nucleotide away, making a read error possible. The chain links TRBV20-1 to TRBJ2-7, with a weak D call TRBD2 (5 bases). CDR1 is DFQATT and CDR2 is SNEGSKA in the germline V gene (reference sequence). The CDR3 sequence is 15 residues long. CDR3 protein: CNARDNEGLSYEQYF. The CDR3 nucleotides are TGCAATGCTAGAGATAATGAGGGTCTCTCCTACGAGCAGTACTTC.

This clonotype was picked up many times. The CDR3 DNA reads as TGTGCCAGCAGCGGGTGGAGGGCGGAGACCCAGTACTTC. Protein product: CASSGWRAETQYF. This rearrangement joins TRBV9 to TRBJ2-5; D perhaps matches TRBD2 (6 bases). The germline gives CDR1 SGDLS, CDR2 YYNGEE. V lost 3 bases and J 5 bases, leaving 11 bases between the germline ends. CDR3 length equals 13 residues.

The V call is TRBV15, the J call TRBJ2-3; D is unclear. CDR3 length equals 12 residues. Germline V gives CDR1 LNHNV, CDR2 YYDKDF (reference sequence). V lost 1 base, J lost 10 bases, and 9 bases lay in between. The CDR3: CATSRAIPPQYF. CDR3 coding DNA: TGTGCCACCAGCAGAGCGATCCCTCCGCAGTATTTT.

This clonotype was observed a few times. V is TRBV7-3 and J is TRBJ1-2, with TRBD1 as a possible D gene (6 bases). Trimming removed 1 base from V and 7 bases from J, with 10 bases in between. CDR1 and CDR2 (germline): SGHTA, FQGTGA. CDR3 size: 13 residues. CDR3 sequence (DNA): TGTGCCAGCAGCTTAAAGTCAGGGGTTGGCTACACCTTC. This gives the protein CASSLKSGVGYTF.

At least ten counts were recorded for this clonotype. V usage is TRBV28 and J usage is TRBJ2-5, with D unresolved. Germline CDR1 and CDR2: MDHEN and SYDVKM. V was shortened by 7 bases and J by 5 bases, with 20 bases between the two germline ends. The CDR3 is 15 residues long. The CDR3 loop is CASTSSLGIRETQYF. DNA for the CDR3: TGTGCCAGCACTTCTTCCCTAGGGATTCGGGAGACCCAGTACTTC.

J is TRBJ2-7 and V is TRBV6-5; D unresolved. Trimming took off 6 bases at V and 6 bases at J, with 12 bases between the two ends. The germline CDR1 and CDR2 sequences are MNHEY and SVGAGI. This CDR3 comprises 12 residues. CDR3 sequence reads: CASRNRVLEQYF. The CDR3, as DNA: TGTGCCAGCAGAAACAGAGTCCTCGAGCAGTACTTC.

This clonotype was counted between two and nine times. This chain uses TRBV20-1 with TRBJ1-3, with no clear D. With 6 bases removed from V and 3 bases from J, the gap between germline ends came to 6 bases. Germline-derived CDR1 and CDR2 are DFQATT and SNEGSKA (reference sequence). CDR3 size: 11 residues. CDR3 in amino acids: CSAPYGNTIYF. The CDR3 DNA sequence: TGCAGTGCCCCATATGGAAACACCATATATTTT.

This clonotype was seen ten or more times. The V and J genes are TRBV2 and TRBJ2-7; D tentatively reads TRBD1 or TRBD2 (5 bases each). Trimming shortened V by 10 bases and J by 0 bases, and 16 bases separated the two germline ends. Germline CDR1 SNHLY, CDR2 FYNNEI. This CDR3 is 14 amino acids long. CDR3 nucleotides: TGTGCCATCAGGGACCGATTCCTCTCCTACGAGCAGTACTTC. Protein: CAIRDRFLSYEQYF.

This clonotype was seen a few times. J is TRBJ1-2 and V is TRBV3-1; 8 nucleotides align to TRBD1. The CDR3 has 15 amino acids. The germline V gene has CDR1 LGHDT and CDR2 YNNKEL (reference sequence). Losses at the gene ends were 0 bases for V and 8 bases for J; bases not matched to a gene: 8. The DNA of the CDR3 is TGTGCCAGCAGCCAAGACGTTGATGGGACAGGAGGCTACACCTTC. Translation gives CASSQDVDGTGGYTF. Filled out from reference TRBV3-1 and TRBJ1-2, the complete variable domain reads DTAVSQTPKYLVTQMGNDKSIKCEQNLGHDTMYWYKQDSKKFLKIMFSYNNKELIINETVPNRFSPKSPDKAHLNLHINSLELGDSAVYFCASSQDVDGTGGYTFGSGTRLTVV.